This TCR beta chain was recovered during a study of blood T cell repertoires in COVID-19. Study summary: Acute-phase and convalescent COVID-19 samples originated in the United States, Italy and Spain. T cells, B-cell-depleted T cells, or PBMCs provided the cDNA or gDNA that served as material.

The CDR3 covers 15 residues. CDR1 is SEHNR and CDR2 is FQNEAQ in the germline V gene (reference sequence). V lost 5 bases to trimming and J lost 0 bases, with 8 bases between them. Original processing notes: Reference gene primer amplification gave estimated nucleated cell counts. The protocol was immunoSEQ multiplex PCR, while the TCRdb copy is restricted to in-frame clones and leaves out a portion. The V and J calls and clone size were taken over from that table, and D and trimming were inferred from the DNA. Counted here are approximately 69,000 clones, 82% occurring once; the ten biggest clones make up roughly 13%.

Material: peripheral blood. The origin of this receptor is a woman at least 80 years old with acute or convalescent COVID-19. The rearrangement joins TRBV7-9 to TRBJ2-6; unclear D gene. CDR3 nucleotides: TGTGCCAGCAGCCCCGCGAACTCTGGGGCCAACGTCCTGACTTTC. Encoded protein: CASSPANSGANVLTF.